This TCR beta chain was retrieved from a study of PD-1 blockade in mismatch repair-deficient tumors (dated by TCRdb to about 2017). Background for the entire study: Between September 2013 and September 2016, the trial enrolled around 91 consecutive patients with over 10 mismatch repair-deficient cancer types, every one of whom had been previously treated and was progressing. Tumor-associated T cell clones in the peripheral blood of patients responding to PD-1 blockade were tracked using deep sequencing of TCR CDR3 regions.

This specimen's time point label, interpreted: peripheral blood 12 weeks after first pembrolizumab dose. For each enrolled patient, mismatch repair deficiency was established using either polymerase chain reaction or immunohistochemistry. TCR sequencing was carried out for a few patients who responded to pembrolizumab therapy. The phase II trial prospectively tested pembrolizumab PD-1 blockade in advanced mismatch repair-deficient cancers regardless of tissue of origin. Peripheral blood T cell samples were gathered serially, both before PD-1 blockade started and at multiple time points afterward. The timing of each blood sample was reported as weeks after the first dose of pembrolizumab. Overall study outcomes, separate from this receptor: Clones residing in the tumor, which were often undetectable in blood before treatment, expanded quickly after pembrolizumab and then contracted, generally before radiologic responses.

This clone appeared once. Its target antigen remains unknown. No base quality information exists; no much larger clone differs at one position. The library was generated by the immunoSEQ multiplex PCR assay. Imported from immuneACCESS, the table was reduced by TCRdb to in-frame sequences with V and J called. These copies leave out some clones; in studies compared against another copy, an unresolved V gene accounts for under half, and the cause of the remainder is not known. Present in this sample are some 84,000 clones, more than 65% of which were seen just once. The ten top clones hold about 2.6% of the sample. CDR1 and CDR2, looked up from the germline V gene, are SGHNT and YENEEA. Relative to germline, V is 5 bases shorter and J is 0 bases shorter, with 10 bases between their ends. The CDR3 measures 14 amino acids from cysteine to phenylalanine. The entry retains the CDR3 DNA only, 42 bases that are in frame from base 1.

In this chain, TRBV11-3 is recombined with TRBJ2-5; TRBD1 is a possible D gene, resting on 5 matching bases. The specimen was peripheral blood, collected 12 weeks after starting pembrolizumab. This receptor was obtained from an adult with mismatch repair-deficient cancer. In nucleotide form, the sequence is TGTGCCAGCAGCCTCCAGGGAAACCAAGAGACCCAGTACTTC. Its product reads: CASSLQGNQETQYF.